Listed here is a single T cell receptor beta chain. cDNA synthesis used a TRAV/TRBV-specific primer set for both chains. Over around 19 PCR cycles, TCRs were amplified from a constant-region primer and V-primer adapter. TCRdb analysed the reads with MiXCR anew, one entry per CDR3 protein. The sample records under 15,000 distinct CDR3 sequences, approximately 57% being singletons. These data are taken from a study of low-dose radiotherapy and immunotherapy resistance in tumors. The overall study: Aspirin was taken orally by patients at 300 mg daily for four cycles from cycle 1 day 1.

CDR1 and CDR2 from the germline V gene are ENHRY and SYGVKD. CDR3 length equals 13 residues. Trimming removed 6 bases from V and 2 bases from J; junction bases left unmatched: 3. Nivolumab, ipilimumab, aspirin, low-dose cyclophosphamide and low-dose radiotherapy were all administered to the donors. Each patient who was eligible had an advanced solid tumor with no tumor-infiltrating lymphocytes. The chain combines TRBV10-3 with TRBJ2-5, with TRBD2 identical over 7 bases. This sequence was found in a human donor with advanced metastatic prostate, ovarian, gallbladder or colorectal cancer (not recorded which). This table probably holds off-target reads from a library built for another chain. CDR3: CAIRLGLQETQYF. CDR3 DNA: TGTGCCATCAGACTGGGACTACAAGAGACCCAGTACTTC.